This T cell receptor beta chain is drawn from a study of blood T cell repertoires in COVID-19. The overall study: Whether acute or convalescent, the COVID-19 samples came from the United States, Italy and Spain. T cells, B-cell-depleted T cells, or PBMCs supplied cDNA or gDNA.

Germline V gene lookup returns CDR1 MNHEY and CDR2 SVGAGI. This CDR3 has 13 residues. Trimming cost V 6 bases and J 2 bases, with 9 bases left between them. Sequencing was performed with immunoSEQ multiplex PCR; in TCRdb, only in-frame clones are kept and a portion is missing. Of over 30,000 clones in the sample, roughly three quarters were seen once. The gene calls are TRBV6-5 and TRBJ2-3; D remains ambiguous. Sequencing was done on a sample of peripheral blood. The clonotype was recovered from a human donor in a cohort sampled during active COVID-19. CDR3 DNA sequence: TGTGCCAGCAGGAGAGACAACACAGATACGCAGTATTTT. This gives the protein CASRRDNTDTQYF.